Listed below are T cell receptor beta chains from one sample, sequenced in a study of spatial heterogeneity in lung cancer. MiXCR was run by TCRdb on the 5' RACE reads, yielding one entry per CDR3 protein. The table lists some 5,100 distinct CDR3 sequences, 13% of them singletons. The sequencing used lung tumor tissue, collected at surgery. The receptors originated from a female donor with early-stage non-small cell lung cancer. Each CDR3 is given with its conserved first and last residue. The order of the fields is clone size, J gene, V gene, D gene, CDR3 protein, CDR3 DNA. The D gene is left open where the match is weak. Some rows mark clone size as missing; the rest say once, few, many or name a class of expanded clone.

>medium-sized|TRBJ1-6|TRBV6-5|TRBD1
CASRGTGTGLAFYNSPLHF
TGTGCCAGCAGGGGGACCGGGACAGGGCTCGCTTTTTATAATTCACCCCTCCACTTT
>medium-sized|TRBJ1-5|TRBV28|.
CASSLYPARRIQPQHF
TGTGCCAGCAGTTTATATCCCGCCAGGCGGATTCAGCCCCAGCATTTT
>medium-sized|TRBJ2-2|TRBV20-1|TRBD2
CSARPGGNTGELFF
TGCAGTGCTAGACCGGGAGGTAACACCGGGGAGCTGTTTTTT
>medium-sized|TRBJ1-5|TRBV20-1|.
CSASSGNQPQHF
TGCAGTGCTAGTTCTGGCAATCAGCCCCAGCATTTT
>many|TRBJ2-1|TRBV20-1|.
CSARLWRSYNEQFF
TGCAGTGCTAGACTTTGGCGGTCCTACAATGAGCAGTTCTTC
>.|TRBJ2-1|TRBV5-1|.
CASSGAPGSYNEQFF
TGCGCCAGCAGCGGCGCGCCGGGCTCCTACAATGAGCAGTTCTTC
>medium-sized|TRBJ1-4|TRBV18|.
CASSPEGTRGEKLFF
TGTGCCAGCTCACCTGAAGGGACCCGAGGTGAAAAACTGTTTTTT
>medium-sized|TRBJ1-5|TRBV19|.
CASSSPGGGNQPQHF
TGTGCCAGTAGTTCCCCAGGCGGGGGCAATCAGCCCCAGCATTTT
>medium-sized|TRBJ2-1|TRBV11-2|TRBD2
CASNTGLAGVGEQFF
TGTGCCAGCAACACCGGACTAGCGGGAGTAGGTGAGCAGTTCTTC
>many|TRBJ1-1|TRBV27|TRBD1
CATAMTGGLYTEAFF
TGTGCCACCGCAATGACAGGGGGATTGTACACTGAAGCTTTCTTT
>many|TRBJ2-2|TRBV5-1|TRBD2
CASSSGTTTGELFF
TGCGCCAGCAGCTCCGGGACTACAACCGGGGAGCTGTTTTTT
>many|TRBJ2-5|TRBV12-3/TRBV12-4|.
CASSLPGRIGRPETQYF
TGTGCCAGCAGCCTTCCGGGACGGATAGGAAGGCCAGAGACCCAGTACTTC
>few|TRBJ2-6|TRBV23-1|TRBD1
CVPRGRYKRPGANVLTF
TGCGTCCCAAGGGGGCGGTATAAACGCCCTGGGGCCAACGTCCTGACTTTC
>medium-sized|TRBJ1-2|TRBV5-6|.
CASSLDYGYTF
TGTGCCAGCAGCTTGGACTATGGCTACACCTTC
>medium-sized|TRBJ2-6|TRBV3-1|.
CASTRRGANVLTF
TGTGCCAGCACGCGTCGGGGGGCCAACGTCCTGACTTTC
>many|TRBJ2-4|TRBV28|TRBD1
CASSWTGPAKNIQYF
TGTGCCAGCAGTTGGACAGGTCCAGCCAAAAACATTCAGTACTTC
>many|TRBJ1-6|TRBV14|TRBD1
CASSLRTGGVHSPLHF
TGTGCCAGCAGCCTGAGGACAGGGGGCGTTCATTCACCCCTCCACTTT
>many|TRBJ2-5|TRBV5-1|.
CASSLGKETQYF
TGCGCCAGCAGCTTGGGGAAAGAGACCCAGTACTTC
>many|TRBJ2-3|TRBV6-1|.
CATLLFVRTFKVADTQYF
TGTGCCACCCTACTTTTCGTAAGGACCTTCAAAGTTGCAGATACGCAGTATTTT
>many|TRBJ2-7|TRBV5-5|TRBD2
CASDYRGRLSYEQYF
TGTGCCAGCGACTACCGCGGGAGACTTTCCTACGAGCAGTACTTC
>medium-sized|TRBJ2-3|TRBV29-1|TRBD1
CSVGHRGLKDTQYF
TGCAGCGTTGGGCACAGGGGGCTTAAGGATACGCAGTATTTT
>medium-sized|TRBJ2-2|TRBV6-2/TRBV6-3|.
CASSRTTGELFF
TGTGCCAGCAGTCGGACGACCGGGGAGCTGTTTTTT
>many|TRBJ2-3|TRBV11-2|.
CASTSRIAYTDTQYF
TGTGCCAGCACGTCGCGAATAGCTTACACAGATACGCAGTATTTT
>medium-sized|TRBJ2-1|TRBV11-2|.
CASSPLTNEQFF
TGTGCCAGCAGCCCCCTTACAAATGAGCAGTTCTTC
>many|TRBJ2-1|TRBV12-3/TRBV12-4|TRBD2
CASRPGLAGYNEQFF
TGTGCCAGCAGACCCGGACTAGCGGGATACAATGAGCAGTTCTTC
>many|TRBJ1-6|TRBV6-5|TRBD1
CASSYTTGDDSPLHF
TGTGCCAGCAGTTACACCACAGGGGACGATTCACCCCTCCACTTT
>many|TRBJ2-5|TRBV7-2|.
CASSPLAGQTQETQYF
TGTGCCAGCAGCCCTCTGGCGGGACAGACGCAAGAGACCCAGTACTTC
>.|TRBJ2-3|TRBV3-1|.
CASSQLTSTDTQYF
TGTGCCAGCAGCCAGCTGACGAGCACAGATACGCAGTATTTT
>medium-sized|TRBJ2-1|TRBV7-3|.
CASSPRGTPYNEQFF
TGTGCCAGCAGCCCTAGGGGGACCCCCTACAATGAGCAGTTCTTC
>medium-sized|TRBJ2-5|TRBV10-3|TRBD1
CAISGTGQETQYF
TGTGCCATCAGTGGGACAGGGCAAGAGACCCAGTACTTC
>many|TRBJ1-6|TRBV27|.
CASSFLGYNSPLHF
TGTGCCAGCAGTTTTTTAGGATATAATTCACCCCTCCACTTT
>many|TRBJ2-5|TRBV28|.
CASSLVRQEKETQYF
TGTGCCAGCAGTTTAGTACGACAGGAGAAAGAGACCCAGTACTTC
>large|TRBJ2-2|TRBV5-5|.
CASSLAGELFF
TGTGCCAGCAGCTTGGCCGGGGAGCTGTTTTTT
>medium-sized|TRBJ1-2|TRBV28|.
CASSLTDGGYTF
TGTGCCAGCAGTTTAACGGACGGGGGCTACACCTTC
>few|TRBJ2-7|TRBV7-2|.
CASSASYEQYF
TGTGCCAGCAGCGCAAGCTACGAGCAGTACTTC
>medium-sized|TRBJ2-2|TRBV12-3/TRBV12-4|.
CASSLEGYLNTGELFF
TGTGCCAGCAGTTTAGAGGGTTACTTGAACACCGGGGAGCTGTTTTTT
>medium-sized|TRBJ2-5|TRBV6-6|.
CASGLPGARETQYF
TGTGCCAGCGGCCTCCCGGGAGCTCGGGAGACCCAGTACTTC
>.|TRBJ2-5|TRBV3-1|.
CASSQETGRETQYF
TGTGCCAGCAGCCAGGAAACGGGGAGGGAGACCCAGTACTTC